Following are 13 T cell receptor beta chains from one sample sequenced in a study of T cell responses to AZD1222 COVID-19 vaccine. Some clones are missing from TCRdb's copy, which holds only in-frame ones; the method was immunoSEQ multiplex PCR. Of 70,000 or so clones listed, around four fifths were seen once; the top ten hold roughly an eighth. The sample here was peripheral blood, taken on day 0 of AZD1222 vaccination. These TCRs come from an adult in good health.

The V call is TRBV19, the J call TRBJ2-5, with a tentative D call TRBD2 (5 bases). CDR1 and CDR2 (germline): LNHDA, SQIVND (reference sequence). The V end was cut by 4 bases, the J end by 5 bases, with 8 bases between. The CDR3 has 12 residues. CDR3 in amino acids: CASSTSWETQYF. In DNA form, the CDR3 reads TGTGCCAGTAGTACTAGCTGGGAGACCCAGTACTTC. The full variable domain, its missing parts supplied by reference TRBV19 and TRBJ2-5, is DGGITQSPKYLFRKEGQNVTLSCEQNLNHDAMYWYRQDPGQGLRLIYYSQIVNDFQKGDIAEGYSVSREKKESFPLTVTSAQKNPTAFYLCASSTSWETQYFGPGTRLLVL.

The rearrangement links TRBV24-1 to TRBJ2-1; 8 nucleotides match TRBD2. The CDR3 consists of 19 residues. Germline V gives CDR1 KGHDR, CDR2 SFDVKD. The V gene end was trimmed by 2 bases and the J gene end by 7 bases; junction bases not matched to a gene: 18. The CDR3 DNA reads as TGTGCCACCAGTGATTCGAGAGCGGGGGAGACAATGAGGACGAATGAGCAGTTCTTC. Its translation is CATSDSRAGETMRTNEQFF.

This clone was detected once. CDR3 protein: CASSYSPTGSQPLHF. The CDR3 DNA reads as TGTGCCAGCAGTTACTCCCCGACAGGATCCCAACCCCTCCACTTT. V usage is TRBV6-2 or TRBV6-3 and J usage is TRBJ1-6; D possibly corresponds to TRBD1 (6 bases). Trimming cost V 0 bases and J 12 bases, with 15 bases left between them. The germline V gene has CDR1 MNHEY and CDR2 SVGEGT. This CDR3 is built from 15 residues.

The CDR3 protein is CAWSVPSSGNTIYF. In nucleotides, the CDR3 is TGTGCCTGGAGTGTCCCGAGCTCTGGAAACACCATATATTTT. The chain uses TRBV30 and TRBJ1-3, with D hard to call. The CDR3 loop spans 14 amino acids. The ends were cut back, 0 bases at V and 0 bases at J, with 6 bases in the middle. CDR1 is GTSNPN, CDR2 SVGIG, per germline (reference sequence).

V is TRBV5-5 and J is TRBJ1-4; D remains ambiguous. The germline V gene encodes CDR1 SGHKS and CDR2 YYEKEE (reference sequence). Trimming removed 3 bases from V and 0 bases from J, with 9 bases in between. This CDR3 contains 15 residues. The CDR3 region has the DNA TGTGCCAGCAGCTCCGTAGCTGCAACTAATGAAAAACTGTTTTTT. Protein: CASSSVAATNEKLFF.

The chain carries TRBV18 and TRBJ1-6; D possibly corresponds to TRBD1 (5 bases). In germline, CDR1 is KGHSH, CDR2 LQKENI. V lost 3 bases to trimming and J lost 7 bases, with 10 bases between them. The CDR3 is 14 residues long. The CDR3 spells CASSPGVRNSPLHF. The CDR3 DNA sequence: TGTGCCAGCTCACCGGGGGTTCGGAATTCACCCCTCCACTTT.

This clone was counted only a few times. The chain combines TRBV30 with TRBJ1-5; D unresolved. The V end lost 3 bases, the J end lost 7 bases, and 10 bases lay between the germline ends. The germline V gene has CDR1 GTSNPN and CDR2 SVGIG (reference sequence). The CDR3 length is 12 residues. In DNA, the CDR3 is TGTGCCTGGAGCGGAATTGGACAGCCCCAGCATTTT. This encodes CAWSGIGQPQHF.

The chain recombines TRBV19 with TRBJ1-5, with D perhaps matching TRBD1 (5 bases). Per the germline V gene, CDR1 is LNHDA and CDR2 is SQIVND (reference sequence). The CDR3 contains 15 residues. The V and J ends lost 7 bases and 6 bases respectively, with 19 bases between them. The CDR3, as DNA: TGTGCCAGTAATCTCGGACGGGACCGGCGTCAGCCCCAGCATTTT. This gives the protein CASNLGRDRRQPQHF. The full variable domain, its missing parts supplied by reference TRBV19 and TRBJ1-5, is DGGITQSPKYLFRKEGQNVTLSCEQNLNHDAMYWYRQDPGQGLRLIYYSQIVNDFQKGDIAEGYSVSREKKESFPLTVTSAQKNPTAFYLCASNLGRDRRQPQHFGDGTRLSIL.

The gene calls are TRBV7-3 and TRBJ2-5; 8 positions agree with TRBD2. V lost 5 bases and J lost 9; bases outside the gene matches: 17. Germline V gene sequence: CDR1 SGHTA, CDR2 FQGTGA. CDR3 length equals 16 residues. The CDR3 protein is CASSPKADGGEAAQYF. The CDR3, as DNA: TGTGCCAGCAGCCCCAAGGCCGACGGGGGGGAAGCGGCCCAGTACTTC.

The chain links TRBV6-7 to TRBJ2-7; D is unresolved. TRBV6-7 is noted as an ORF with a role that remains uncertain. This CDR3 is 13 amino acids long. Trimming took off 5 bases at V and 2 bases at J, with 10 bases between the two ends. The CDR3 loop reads CASSEGLTYEQYF. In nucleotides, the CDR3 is TGTGCCAGCAGTGAAGGCCTTACCTACGAGCAGTACTTC.

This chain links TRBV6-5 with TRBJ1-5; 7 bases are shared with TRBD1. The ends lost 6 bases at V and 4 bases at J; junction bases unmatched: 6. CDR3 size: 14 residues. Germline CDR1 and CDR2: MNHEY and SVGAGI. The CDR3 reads CASRTGQRNQPQHF. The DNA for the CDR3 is TGTGCCAGCAGAACGGGACAGAGGAATCAGCCCCAGCATTTT.

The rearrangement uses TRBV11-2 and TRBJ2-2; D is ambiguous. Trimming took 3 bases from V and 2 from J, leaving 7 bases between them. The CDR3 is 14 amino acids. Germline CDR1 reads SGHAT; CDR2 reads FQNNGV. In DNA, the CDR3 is TGTGCCAGCAGCTTTGGAGTAAACACCGGGGAGCTGTTTTTT. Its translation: CASSFGVNTGELFF.

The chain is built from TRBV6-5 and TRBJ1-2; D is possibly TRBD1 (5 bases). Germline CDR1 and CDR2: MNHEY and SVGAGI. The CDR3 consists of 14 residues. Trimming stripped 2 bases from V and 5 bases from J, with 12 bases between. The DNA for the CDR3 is TGTGCCAGCAGTTACCAGGGTCCTCTTTATGGCTACACCTTC. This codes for CASSYQGPLYGYTF.